This entry is about one TCR beta chain. The antigen is undetermined. This sample was taken from a study of blood T cells in healthy people across ages. Study-wide results and caveats: Higher naive T cell percentage went strongly together with higher TCR beta diversity.

The CDR3 has 15 residues. Per germline, CDR1 SGHTA and CDR2 FQGNSA. With V trimmed by 7 bases and J by 1 base, 8 bases remained unmatched. Primed by a sample-barcoded 5' primer and a J-beta primer mix, a second PCR proceeded for about 6 to 12 cycles. Each TCR beta cDNA got a 12-nucleotide random molecular identifier. TCRdb independently ran MiXCR on the 5' RACE reads; one entry per CDR3 protein. The table shows 550,000 to 600,000 distinct CDR3 sequences, with 25% to 30% occurring only once. The V gene is TRBV7-2, the J gene TRBJ2-3, with 7 positions matching TRBD1. This receptor was taken from a woman aged 70-85 years in good health. The specimen sequenced was blood. CDR3 nucleotide sequence: TGTGCCAGCACCTCAAGGGGGCATGGCACAGATACGCAGTATTTT. The encoded protein is CASTSRGHGTDTQYF.